This T cell receptor (beta chain) was retrieved from a study of T cell repertoires in cytomegalovirus infection. On this clonotype itself: The antigen is unknown.

CDR3 size: 19 residues. Germline V lookup: CDR1 SGHAT, CDR2 FQNNGV. After removal of 0 bases from V and 0 bases from J, the junction contained 11 bases not matched to a gene. Via MiXCR, TCRdb re-called the reads, giving one row per CDR3 protein. The sample lists approximately 500,000 distinct CDR3 sequences; roughly a third were seen once. The source is a human donor in good health (CMV status not recorded). Some clones in this sample may be carry-over from other donors' samples. V and J are TRBV11-2 and TRBJ2-7, with 10 bases fitting TRBD2. The starting material was cultured PBMCs, obtained from culture after CMV antigen stimulation. CDR3 loop: CASSLERVSGTSDSYEQYF. CDR3 coding DNA: TGTGCCAGCAGCTTAGAGCGGGTGTCTGGGACTAGCGACTCCTACGAGCAGTACTTC.